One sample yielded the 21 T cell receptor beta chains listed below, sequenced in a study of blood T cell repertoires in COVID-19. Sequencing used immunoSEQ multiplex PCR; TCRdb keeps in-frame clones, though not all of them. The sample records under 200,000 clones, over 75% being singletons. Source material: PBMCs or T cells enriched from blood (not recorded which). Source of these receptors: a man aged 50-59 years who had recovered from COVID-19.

CDR3 coding DNA: TGTGCCAGCAGTTCACACAGGCTAGCGGGGGGGCAAGATACGCAGTATTTT. It specifies CASSSHRLAGGQDTQYF. J is TRBJ2-3 and V is TRBV28, with 12 nucleotides matching TRBD2. With 4 bases clipped from V and 5 bases from J, the junction kept 10 bases outside the gene matches. The germline V gene has CDR1 MDHEN and CDR2 SYDVKM. The CDR3 length is 17 residues.

The CDR3: CASSATGDEQFF. The CDR3 DNA sequence: TGTGCCAGTAGTGCTACGGGGGATGAGCAGTTCTTC. The rearrangement links TRBV19 to TRBJ2-1; D perhaps matches TRBD2 (6 bases). Germline V gene data show CDR1 as LNHDA and CDR2 as SQIVND (reference sequence). The CDR3 runs 12 residues. With 5 bases removed from V and 8 bases from J, the gap between germline ends came to 10 bases. Together with reference TRBV19 and TRBJ2-1, the CDR3 gives the full variable domain: DGGITQSPKYLFRKEGQNVTLSCEQNLNHDAMYWYRQDPGQGLRLIYYSQIVNDFQKGDIAEGYSVSREKKESFPLTVTSAQKNPTAFYLCASSATGDEQFFGPGTRLTVL.

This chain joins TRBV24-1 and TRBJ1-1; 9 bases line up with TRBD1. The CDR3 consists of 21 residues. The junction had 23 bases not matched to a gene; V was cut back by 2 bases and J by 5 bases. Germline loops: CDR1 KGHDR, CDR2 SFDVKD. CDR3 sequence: CATSDSPGTGMLGRRRTEAFF. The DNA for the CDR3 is TGTGCCACCAGTGATTCCCCCGGGACAGGGATGCTCGGAAGGAGGAGGACTGAAGCTTTCTTT.

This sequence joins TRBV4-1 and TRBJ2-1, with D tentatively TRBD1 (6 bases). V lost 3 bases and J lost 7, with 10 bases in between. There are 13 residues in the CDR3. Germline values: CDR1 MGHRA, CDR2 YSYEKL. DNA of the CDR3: TGCGCCAGCAGCCAGGACAGACTGAATGAGCAGTTCTTC. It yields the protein CASSQDRLNEQFF.

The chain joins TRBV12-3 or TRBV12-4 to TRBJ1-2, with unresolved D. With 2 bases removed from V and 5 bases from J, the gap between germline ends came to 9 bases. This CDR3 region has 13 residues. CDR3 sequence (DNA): TGTGCCAGCAGTTTATCAGTGATGTATGGCTACACCTTC. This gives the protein CASSLSVMYGYTF.

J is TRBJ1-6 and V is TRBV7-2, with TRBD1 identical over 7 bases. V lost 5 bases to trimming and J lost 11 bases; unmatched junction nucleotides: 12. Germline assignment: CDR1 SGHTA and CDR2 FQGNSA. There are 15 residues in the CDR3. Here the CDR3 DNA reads TGTGCCAGCAGCCTTAATGACAGGGCTGGGACACCCCTCCACTTT. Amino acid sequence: CASSLNDRAGTPLHF. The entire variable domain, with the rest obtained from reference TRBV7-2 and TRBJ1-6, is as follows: GAGVSQSPSNKVTEKGKDVELRCDPISGHTALYWYRQSLGQGLEFLIYFQGNSAPDKSGLPSDRFSAERTGGSVSTLTIQRTQQEDSAVYLCASSLNDRAGTPLHFGNGTRLTVT.

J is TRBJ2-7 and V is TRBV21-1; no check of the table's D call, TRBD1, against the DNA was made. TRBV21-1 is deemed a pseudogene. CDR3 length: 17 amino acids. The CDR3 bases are TGTGCCAGCAGCAAAGAGGGGCAGGACAGGTCGGTCGGCGAGCAGTACTTC. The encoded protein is CASSKEGQDRSVGEQYF.

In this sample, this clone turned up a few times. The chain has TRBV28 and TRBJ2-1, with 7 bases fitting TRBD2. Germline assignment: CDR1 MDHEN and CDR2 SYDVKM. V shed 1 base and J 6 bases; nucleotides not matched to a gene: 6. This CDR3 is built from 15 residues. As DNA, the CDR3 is TGTGCCAGCAGTTTATCCGAAGCGGGACGCAATGAGCAGTTCTTC. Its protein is CASSLSEAGRNEQFF.

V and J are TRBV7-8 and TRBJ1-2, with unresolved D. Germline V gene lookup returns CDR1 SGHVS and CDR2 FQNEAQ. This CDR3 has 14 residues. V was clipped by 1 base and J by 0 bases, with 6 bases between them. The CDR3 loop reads CASSLDQSNYGYTF. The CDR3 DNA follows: TGTGCCAGCAGCTTAGACCAGTCTAACTATGGCTACACCTTC.

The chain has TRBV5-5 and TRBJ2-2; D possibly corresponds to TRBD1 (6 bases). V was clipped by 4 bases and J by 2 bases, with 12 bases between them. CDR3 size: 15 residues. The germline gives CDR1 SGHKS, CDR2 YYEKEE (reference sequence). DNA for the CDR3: TGTGCCAGCAGCCTTGGGACACCCAACACCGGGGAGCTGTTTTTT. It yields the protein CASSLGTPNTGELFF.

DNA for the CDR3: TGTGCCAGCAGCCAAGGGACTAGCGACACAGGCGAGCAGTACTTC. The encoded protein is CASSQGTSDTGEQYF. The V gene is TRBV4-2, the J gene TRBJ2-7; 9 bases align to TRBD2. Germline CDR1 LGHNA, CDR2 YNFKEQ. The CDR3 sequence is 15 residues long. V shed 1 base, J shed 6 bases, and the junction held 7 bases outside the gene matches.

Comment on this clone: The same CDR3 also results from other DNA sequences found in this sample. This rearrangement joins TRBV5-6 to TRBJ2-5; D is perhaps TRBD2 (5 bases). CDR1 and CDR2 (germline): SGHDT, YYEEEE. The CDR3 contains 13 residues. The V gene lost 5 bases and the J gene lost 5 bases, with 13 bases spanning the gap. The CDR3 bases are TGTGCCAGCAGTCTGATCCGAGGGGAGACCCAGTACTTC. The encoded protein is CASSLIRGETQYF.

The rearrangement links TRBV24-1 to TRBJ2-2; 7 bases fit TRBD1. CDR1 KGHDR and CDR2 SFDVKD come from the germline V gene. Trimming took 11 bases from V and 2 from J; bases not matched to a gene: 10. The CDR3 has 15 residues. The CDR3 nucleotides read TGTGCCATCAGAACCGGGACAGTTAACACCGGGGAGCTGTTTTTT. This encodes CAIRTGTVNTGELFF.

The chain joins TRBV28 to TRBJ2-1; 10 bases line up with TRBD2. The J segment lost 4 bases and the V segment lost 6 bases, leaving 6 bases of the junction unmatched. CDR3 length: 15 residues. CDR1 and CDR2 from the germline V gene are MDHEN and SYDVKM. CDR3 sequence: CASRPLAGVYNEQFF. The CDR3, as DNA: TGTGCCAGCAGACCCCTAGCGGGGGTTTACAATGAGCAGTTCTTC.

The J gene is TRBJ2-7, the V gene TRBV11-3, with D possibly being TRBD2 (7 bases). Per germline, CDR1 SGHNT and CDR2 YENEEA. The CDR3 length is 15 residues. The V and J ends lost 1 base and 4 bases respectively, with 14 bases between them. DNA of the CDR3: TGTGCCAGCAGCTTAGCCCCCGGGGGGCCGTACGAGCAGTACTTC. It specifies CASSLAPGGPYEQYF.

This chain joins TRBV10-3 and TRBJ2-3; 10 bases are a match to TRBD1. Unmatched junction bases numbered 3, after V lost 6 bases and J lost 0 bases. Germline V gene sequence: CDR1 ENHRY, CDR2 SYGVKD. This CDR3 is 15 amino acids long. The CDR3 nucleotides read TGTGCCATCAGGGGGGACAGGGGTAGCACAGATACGCAGTATTTT. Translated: CAIRGDRGSTDTQYF.

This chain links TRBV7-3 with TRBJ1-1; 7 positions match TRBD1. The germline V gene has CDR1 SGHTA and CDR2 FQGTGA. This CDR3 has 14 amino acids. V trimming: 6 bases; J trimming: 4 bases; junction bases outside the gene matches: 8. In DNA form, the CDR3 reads TGTGCCAGCAGTTTGGGGGGACAGATCACTGAAGCTTTCTTT. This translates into CASSLGGQITEAFF.

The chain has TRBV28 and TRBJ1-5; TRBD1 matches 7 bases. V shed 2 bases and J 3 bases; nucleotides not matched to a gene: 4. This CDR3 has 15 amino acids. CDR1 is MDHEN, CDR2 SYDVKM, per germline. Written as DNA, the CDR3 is TGTGCCAGCAGTTTAGAACAGGGGTACAATCAGCCCCAGCATTTT. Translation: CASSLEQGYNQPQHF.

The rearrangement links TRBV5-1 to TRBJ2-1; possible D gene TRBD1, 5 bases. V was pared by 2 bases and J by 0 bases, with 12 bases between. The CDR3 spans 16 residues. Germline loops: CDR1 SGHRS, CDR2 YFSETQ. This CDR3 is CASSFQGPSSYNEQFF. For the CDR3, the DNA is TGCGCCAGCAGCTTCCAGGGCCCCAGCTCCTACAATGAGCAGTTCTTC. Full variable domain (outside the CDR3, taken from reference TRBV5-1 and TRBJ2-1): KAGVTQTPRYLIKTRGQQVTLSCSPISGHRSVSWYQQTPGQGLQFLFEYFSETQRNKGNFPGRFSGRQFSNSRSEMNVSTLELGDSALYLCASSFQGPSSYNEQFFGPGTRLTVL.

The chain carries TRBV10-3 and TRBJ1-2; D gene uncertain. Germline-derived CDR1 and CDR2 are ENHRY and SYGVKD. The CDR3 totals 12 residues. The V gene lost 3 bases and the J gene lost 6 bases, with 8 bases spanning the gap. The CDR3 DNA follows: TGTGCCATCAGTGAAACTCTGAATGGCTACACCTTC. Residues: CAISETLNGYTF.

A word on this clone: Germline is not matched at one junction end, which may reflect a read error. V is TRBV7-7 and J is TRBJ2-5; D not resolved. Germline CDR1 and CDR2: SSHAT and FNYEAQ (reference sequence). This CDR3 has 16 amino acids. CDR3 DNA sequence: TGTGCTAGCAGCCGAAACGTCGGCGGCCACCAAGAGACCCAGTACTTC. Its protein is CASSRNVGGHQETQYF.